This T cell receptor beta chain was documented in a study of cytomegalovirus exposure and HLA in healthy donors. CDR1 is MGHDK, CDR2 SYGVNS, per germline. The CDR3 spans 15 residues. J was trimmed by 4 bases and V by 3 bases; bases with no gene match: 7. Concerning this clone: Its antigen is undetermined.

Overall study results and limits: Using the classifier, cytomegalovirus status was reportedly diagnosed with high specificity and sensitivity.

TCRdb keeps only in-frame clones here, not all; method: immunoSEQ multiplex PCR. The sample consists of approximately 120,000 clones, about nine tenths of them appearing once. The sequence came from a woman between 18 and 30 years old in good health and CMV-seronegative. The rearrangement links TRBV25-1 to TRBJ2-7; TRBD1 matches 9 bases. What was sequenced was PBMCs. The CDR3, as DNA: TGTGCCAGCAGTGAGCCTAGGACAGGGGATTACGAGCAGTACTTC. As protein: CASSEPRTGDYEQYF.